A selection of T cell receptor beta chains follows, all from one sample in a study of low-dose radiotherapy and immunotherapy resistance in tumors. A single record per CDR3 protein comes from TCRdb applying MiXCR to the reads. The sample shows 80,000 to 90,000 distinct CDR3 sequences, 15% to 20% of them seen only once. The material sequenced was PBMCs, taken before treatment. The receptor source for this set is a male donor with prostate cancer. The CDR3 runs from the conserved cysteine through the conserved F or W. Each record gives: clone size, J gene, D gene, CDR3 length, V gene, CDR3 DNA, CDR3 protein. A D gene is named only where the DNA matches it firmly. Clone sizes are given selectively: once, few, many, or a class where the clone is expanded.

clone size: many; J gene: TRBJ1-5; D gene: -; CDR3 length: 15; V gene: TRBV20-1; CDR3 DNA: TGCAGTGCTCCCGATAGGGGAGACCCCAATCAGCCCCAGCATTTT; CDR3 protein: CSAPDRGDPNQPQHF
clone size: many; J gene: TRBJ2-6; D gene: -; CDR3 length: 15; V gene: TRBV15; CDR3 DNA: TGTGCCACCCGGGACGGCCTCTCTGGGGCCAACGTCCTGACTTTC; CDR3 protein: CATRDGLSGANVLTF
clone size: many; J gene: TRBJ2-6; D gene: TRBD1; CDR3 length: 15; V gene: TRBV5-1; CDR3 DNA: TGCGCCAGTCGGGGACAGTCGGCTGGGGCCAACGTCCTGACTTTC; CDR3 protein: CASRGQSAGANVLTF
clone size: many; J gene: TRBJ2-7; D gene: -; CDR3 length: 11; V gene: TRBV20-1; CDR3 DNA: TGCAGTGCTAGAGAGGACTACGAGCAGTACTTC; CDR3 protein: CSAREDYEQYF
clone size: -; J gene: TRBJ2-1; D gene: -; CDR3 length: 13; V gene: TRBV5-1; CDR3 DNA: TGCGCCAGCAGCTTCGAACCAGGTCTAGAGCAGTTCTTC; CDR3 protein: CASSFEPGLEQFF
clone size: -; J gene: TRBJ2-7; D gene: -; CDR3 length: 11; V gene: TRBV7-9; CDR3 DNA: TGTGCCAGCAGCGCAGCGCTTGAGCAGTACTTC; CDR3 protein: CASSAALEQYF
clone size: many; J gene: TRBJ2-3; D gene: TRBD1; CDR3 length: 16; V gene: TRBV7-2; CDR3 DNA: TGTGCCAGCAGCTTGGGGGGGACAGGGGCGCCAGATACGCAGTATTTT; CDR3 protein: CASSLGGTGAPDTQYF
clone size: many; J gene: TRBJ1-4; D gene: TRBD1; CDR3 length: 16; V gene: TRBV4-1; CDR3 DNA: TGCGCCAGCAGCCAGACAGGGGGCGTTGCTAATGAAAAACTGTTTTTT; CDR3 protein: CASSQTGGVANEKLFF
clone size: many; J gene: TRBJ2-2; D gene: TRBD2; CDR3 length: 17; V gene: TRBV7-6; CDR3 DNA: TGTGCCAGCAGCCGTGTGGGGACTAGCTCGAACACCGGGGAGCTGTTTTTT; CDR3 protein: CASSRVGTSSNTGELFF
clone size: many; J gene: TRBJ2-1; D gene: -; CDR3 length: 13; V gene: TRBV27; CDR3 DNA: TGTGCCAGCAGCCTCATCGGGGACAATGAGCAGTTCTTC; CDR3 protein: CASSLIGDNEQFF
clone size: many; J gene: TRBJ1-2; D gene: -; CDR3 length: 14; V gene: TRBV15; CDR3 DNA: TGTGCCACCAGCAGAGGAGGCGACGGCTATGGCTACACCTTC; CDR3 protein: CATSRGGDGYGYTF
clone size: many; J gene: TRBJ2-3; D gene: -; CDR3 length: 18; V gene: TRBV11-2; CDR3 DNA: TGTGCCAGCAGCTTAGATTTTCGAGACCGACACAGCACAGATACGCAGTATTTT; CDR3 protein: CASSLDFRDRHSTDTQYF
clone size: many; J gene: TRBJ2-7; D gene: TRBD2; CDR3 length: 13; V gene: TRBV20-1; CDR3 DNA: TGCAGTGCTAGAGATGGTGGGGGGGGGATCCGGTACTTC; CDR3 protein: CSARDGGGGIRYF
clone size: many; J gene: TRBJ2-3; D gene: -; CDR3 length: 12; V gene: TRBV2; CDR3 DNA: TGTGCCAGCAGTGTGACCCCAGATACGCAGTATTTT; CDR3 protein: CASSVTPDTQYF
clone size: many; J gene: TRBJ2-7; D gene: -; CDR3 length: 15; V gene: TRBV5-1; CDR3 DNA: TGCGCCAGCAGCGAACGCCAGGAATCTACCTACGAGCAGTACTTC; CDR3 protein: CASSERQESTYEQYF
clone size: many; J gene: TRBJ2-5; D gene: -; CDR3 length: 12; V gene: TRBV19; CDR3 DNA: TGTGCCAGTAGTATGGATAGACAGACCCAGTACTTC; CDR3 protein: CASSMDRQTQYF
clone size: many; J gene: TRBJ2-3; D gene: TRBD2; CDR3 length: 14; V gene: TRBV7-9; CDR3 DNA: TGTGCCAGCAACCCTGGGGCTAGCGGGGGCCTGCAGTATTTT; CDR3 protein: CASNPGASGGLQYF
clone size: many; J gene: TRBJ2-7; D gene: -; CDR3 length: 15; V gene: TRBV13; CDR3 DNA: TGTGCCAGCAGCTTACGGGGGGCCCTAAGGGACGAGCAGTACTTC; CDR3 protein: CASSLRGALRDEQYF
clone size: many; J gene: TRBJ1-2; D gene: -; CDR3 length: 13; V gene: TRBV6-2/TRBV6-3; CDR3 DNA: TGTGCCAGCAGTCCTGAAGGGGTTCGTGGCTACACCTTC; CDR3 protein: CASSPEGVRGYTF
clone size: many; J gene: TRBJ1-1; D gene: -; CDR3 length: 16; V gene: TRBV20-1; CDR3 DNA: TGCAGTGCCGCCCGGTGGGGGGGGGATGTAAACACTGAAGCTTTCTTT; CDR3 protein: CSAARWGGDVNTEAFF
clone size: many; J gene: TRBJ2-7; D gene: -; CDR3 length: 14; V gene: TRBV7-9; CDR3 DNA: TGTGCCAGCAGCTCCCACCATTTACCTTTAGAGCAGTACTTC; CDR3 protein: CASSSHHLPLEQYF
clone size: many; J gene: TRBJ2-7; D gene: -; CDR3 length: 17; V gene: TRBV20-1; CDR3 DNA: TGCAGTGCTAGTATCACAGGGGAGAGGCTACTAGCTTACGAGCAGTACTTC; CDR3 protein: CSASITGERLLAYEQYF
clone size: many; J gene: TRBJ2-3; D gene: -; CDR3 length: 13; V gene: TRBV20-1; CDR3 DNA: TGCAGTGCCGGCACGGGGGTCCGGGATACGCAGTATTTT; CDR3 protein: CSAGTGVRDTQYF
clone size: few; J gene: TRBJ1-6; D gene: -; CDR3 length: 12; V gene: TRBV21-1; CDR3 DNA: -; CDR3 protein: CASWGGGSPLHF
clone size: many; J gene: TRBJ2-7; D gene: -; CDR3 length: 17; V gene: TRBV18; CDR3 DNA: TGTGCCAGCTCACCACCTGTCACGGGACGCCAGGGTATCGAGCAGTACTTC; CDR3 protein: CASSPPVTGRQGIEQYF
clone size: many; J gene: TRBJ2-3; D gene: -; CDR3 length: 14; V gene: TRBV7-8; CDR3 DNA: TGTGCCAGCCGGGAGCTCCGGACCACAGATACGCAGTATTTT; CDR3 protein: CASRELRTTDTQYF
clone size: many; J gene: TRBJ2-7; D gene: -; CDR3 length: 12; V gene: TRBV20-1; CDR3 DNA: TGCAGTGCCAAAGGGCTCTCCTACGAGCAGTACTTC; CDR3 protein: CSAKGLSYEQYF
clone size: many; J gene: TRBJ1-6; D gene: -; CDR3 length: 17; V gene: TRBV3-1; CDR3 DNA: TGTGCCAGCAGCCACGGTCGGCAGTACTCCTATAATTCACCCCTCCACTTT; CDR3 protein: CASSHGRQYSYNSPLHF
clone size: few; J gene: TRBJ2-1; D gene: -; CDR3 length: 16; V gene: TRBV7-2; CDR3 DNA: TGTGCCAGCAGCTTAGCGACCCCGAGCTACTACAATGAGCAGTTCTTC; CDR3 protein: CASSLATPSYYNEQFF
clone size: many; J gene: TRBJ2-1; D gene: -; CDR3 length: 14; V gene: TRBV5-1; CDR3 DNA: TGCGCCAGCAGCTTGGGAGTACCTCTTGGCGGGCAGTTCTTC; CDR3 protein: CASSLGVPLGGQFF
clone size: many; J gene: TRBJ1-5; D gene: -; CDR3 length: 16; V gene: TRBV30; CDR3 DNA: TGTGCCTGGAGTGTAGGTAGGCTTTATAGCAATCAGCCCCAGCATTTT; CDR3 protein: CAWSVGRLYSNQPQHF
clone size: once; J gene: TRBJ2-7; D gene: TRBD2; CDR3 length: 15; V gene: TRBV5-1; CDR3 DNA: TGCGCCAGCAGCCTACTTAGCGGGGGGGCCGAAGAGCAGTACTTC; CDR3 protein: CASSLLSGGAEEQYF
clone size: -; J gene: TRBJ2-2; D gene: -; CDR3 length: 15; V gene: TRBV21-1; CDR3 DNA: TGTGCCAGCATAGGCAGGGTAATTCTTCTCGGGGAGCTGTTTTTT; CDR3 protein: CASIGRVILLGELFF
clone size: -; J gene: TRBJ2-2; D gene: TRBD2; CDR3 length: 18; V gene: TRBV6-6; CDR3 DNA: TGTGCCAGCAGTTACGAAGCCCCCGCTAGCGGGGTCACCGGGGAGCTGTTTTTT; CDR3 protein: CASSYEAPASGVTGELFF
clone size: -; J gene: TRBJ2-3; D gene: TRBD2; CDR3 length: 15; V gene: TRBV20-1; CDR3 DNA: TGCAGTGCTAGATCTGCGGGGGGGCCAGGCGATACGCAGTATTTT; CDR3 protein: CSARSAGGPGDTQYF
clone size: -; J gene: TRBJ1-1; D gene: -; CDR3 length: 14; V gene: TRBV30; CDR3 DNA: TGTGCCTGGAGTCCCGTCCGGAGTAACACTGAAGCTTTCTTT; CDR3 protein: CAWSPVRSNTEAFF
clone size: many; J gene: TRBJ1-6; D gene: -; CDR3 length: 15; V gene: TRBV20-1; CDR3 DNA: TGCAGTGCTAGCATGGGGGTGAACTATAATTCACCCCTCCACTTT; CDR3 protein: CSASMGVNYNSPLHF
clone size: few; J gene: TRBJ2-2; D gene: -; CDR3 length: 15; V gene: TRBV20-1; CDR3 DNA: TGCAGTGCTAGAATTGGGGTCTCGAACACCGGGGAGCTGTTTTTT; CDR3 protein: CSARIGVSNTGELFF
clone size: many; J gene: TRBJ2-1; D gene: -; CDR3 length: 13; V gene: TRBV7-9; CDR3 DNA: TGTGCCAGCAGCTTATTAGGGGTCAATGAGCAGTTCTTC; CDR3 protein: CASSLLGVNEQFF
clone size: many; J gene: TRBJ2-6; D gene: -; CDR3 length: 18; V gene: TRBV20-1; CDR3 DNA: TGCAGTGCTAAACGACGGAACCCACACCTTTCTGGGGCCAACGTCCTGACTTTC; CDR3 protein: CSAKRRNPHLSGANVLTF